This record concerns one T cell receptor (beta chain) sequence. Its antigen remains unidentified. Base quality data are lacking; no much larger clone is found one base away. The cohort comprised some 680 healthy bone marrow donors. All cohort members were sampled while nominally healthy, although unrecorded immune exposures were likely present. The donor was CMV seropositive and was included in the group of almost 300 seropositive cohort members. A peripheral blood sample was collected from each donor, and TCR beta sequencing was performed on peripheral blood mononuclear cells. The Qiagen DNeasy Blood Extraction Kit was used to extract genomic DNA from the blood cell samples. The data are from a study of cytomegalovirus exposure and HLA in healthy donors (dated by TCRdb to 2015 to 2018). For context, the study as a whole: An earlier analysis of more than 550 of the donors reported approximately 300 Gb of sequence data and some 110 million unique TCR beta sequences obtained from about 170 million T cells. About 280 gigabases of sequencing data and approximately 91 million unique TCR sequences made up an early release that covered 640 HLA-typed donors. Among the roughly 390 genotyped donors, approximately 77% belonged to the genetic ancestry cluster associated with self-reported Caucasian donors. The study was designed to test whether signatures of past pathogen exposure could be identified by cataloging public T cell receptors. The study profiled the T cell repertoires of 666 subjects by immunosequencing and related them to cytomegalovirus serostatus. Along with the approximately 600-subject first cohort, a separate validation cohort of over a hundred different subjects was used. To predict cytomegalovirus infection status, the study combined high-throughput TCR immunosequencing, statistical association of individual TCRs with disease status, and machine learning. A later analysis re-analyzed previously published TCR beta repertoires from roughly 630 donors and added high-resolution HLA genotyping to study TCR occurrence patterns. Rather than drawing on any new phenotypic data, the later analysis identified candidate immune exposures from TCR beta sequences and the way those sequences occurred across donors. An earlier analysis of 587 of the donors used high-throughput TCR beta sequencing to judge whether each TCR beta V gene segment behaved as functional or pseudogenic. Donor age, sex, ethnicity and CMV serostatus were collected together with the repertoire data. In a later genetic analysis, genome-wide SNP genotypes for about 65% of the roughly 670 donors were used, and that subset was treated as a discovery cohort. All discovery cohort repertoires had been generated using a single sequencing platform. HLA typing included class I and class II loci at four-digit resolution. Typing coverage varied by locus: roughly 620-640 donors for A, B, C, DRB1 and DQB1; 500 to 550 for DQA1; over 600 for DPA1; roughly 470 for DPB1. Five DR-DQ haplotypes were handled as single units for association and clustering because linkage in the cohort was strong. Among around 400 genotyped donors of the cohort, an average of roughly 240,000 unique TCR beta nucleotide sequences were sequenced per donor, roughly 18% of them non-productive.

Summary of the overall study and its limitations: A later genetic analysis reported fewer N-insertions in productive TCRs among donors in an Asian-associated ancestry cluster than the roughly 690-donor mean. According to a later analysis, most CMV-associated TCR beta chains appeared to be HLA-restricted, and the HLA associations seemed to be driven largely by CMV exposure. For the cohort, immune exposure information was limited to CMV serostatus. A later genetic analysis associated a missense DCLRE1C variant with V-gene and J-gene trimming of TCR beta chains, and an independent cohort replicated the association. A few of the identified cytomegalovirus-associated TCR beta chains were confirmed in vitro to be specific for cytomegalovirus antigens. Sequencing depth was assumed to be roughly uniform across donors in the presence/absence analyses, though that assumption may not hold. The 87-base-pair reads could not distinguish some IMGT-functional V segments, including TRBV6-2 and TRBV6-3, so those segments were excluded. The classifier was reported to diagnose cytomegalovirus status with high specificity and sensitivity in both the original and validation cohorts. The study gave a list of over 150 TCR beta chains associated with cytomegalovirus. Because HLA typing was missing for some donors at each locus, association tests included only the typed subset. Correlated functional status among segregating V segments might be attributable to linkage disequilibrium, but an unknown experimental factor could not be ruled out. According to a later analysis, parvovirus B19, influenza, CMV and Epstein-Barr virus appeared linked to several top co-occurrence clusters. A later analysis found that HLA-associated TCR beta chains were more clonally expanded and had lower generation probabilities than equally common non-associated chains. Over 15 rarely observed V segments, including chromosome 9 orphons, were excluded from the earlier analysis of a few hundred of the donors because counts were too low. In this cohort, only TCR beta chains were sequenced, and detectable features were limited by the absence of alpha or paired-chain data. A later analysis associated 15,000 or so TCR beta sequences with specific HLA alleles at a false discovery rate of 0.05. The sequencing pipeline was judged likely to have produced a cluster of highly shared sequence variants as a technical artifact. In a later analysis, the rate of TCR association differed among HLA loci, with DRB1 alleles having the most associated TCRs and HLA-C alleles having the fewest. A further reported finding was that TCR beta sequences accurately predicted the HLA-A and HLA-B alleles for most subjects in the first cohort. Broadly in line with IMGT annotations, most TCR beta V segments showed up in productive rearrangements about 90% or about 30% of the time in an earlier analysis of 587 of the donors. Assigning TCR associations to individual alleles was difficult when HLA alleles, especially DR and DQ, strongly co-occurred. Across donors, most TCR sequences were observed very rarely, whereas some public TCRs were present in many individuals. The authors suggested that the approach could potentially be extended to other disease states and immunological phenotypes.

The method behind the library was the immunoSEQ multiplex PCR assay. The multiplex PCR relied on a mix of 60 forward primers for TCR Vbeta segments and 13 reverse primers for TCR Jbeta segments. A multiplex PCR assay on genomic DNA amplified the CDR3 region of rearranged TCR beta genes. Amplified TCR beta libraries were sequenced as 87-base-pair reads on the Illumina HiSeq System. In the original analysis: A later analysis tallied tens of millions of unique TCR beta chains across the 666 repertoires, and approximately 9.9 million of those chains were shared by two or more donors. A nearest-neighbor algorithm error-corrected the raw reads and collapsed the reads into unique sequences, merging closely related sequences to remove PCR and sequencing errors. CDR3 sequences were aligned to IMGT reference sequences to assign V, D and J gene segments. For a sequence to be retained, at least a six-nucleotide match to both a V gene segment and a J gene segment was required. Rearrangements were called productive when the CDR3 lacked stop codons and stayed in frame with V and J; all others were non-productive. Following IMGT convention, CDR3 was defined as the stretch from the second conserved V-encoded cysteine up to the conserved J-encoded phenylalanine. Sequences without an unambiguous match to a single V gene segment were excluded from the earlier analysis of several hundred of the donors. In an earlier analysis of approximately 560 of the donors, a V segment was called functional when productive rearrangements were above 56.7%, and segregating when the standard deviation between donors exceeded 5%. A statistical classification framework was built for diagnosing cytomegalovirus status from the catalog of TCR beta chain sequences. A later analysis assigned V and J genes by comparing TCR nucleotide sequences with IMGT/GENE-DB human TR gene sequences. A later analysis assigned CDR3 sequences and most-parsimonious VDJ recombination scenarios with the TCRdist pipeline. A later analysis defined each TCR beta chain by its CDR3 amino acid sequence plus V-gene family, and excluded reads lacking a unique V-gene family. A later analysis removed over 500 highly shared, low-generation-probability nucleotide sequences to deal with suspected cross-contamination and a sequencing artifact. In a later analysis, a clonal expansion index was calculated for each public chain from normalized within-repertoire ranks of inferred template counts. Generation probabilities in a later analysis came from a VDJ recombination model fitted to out-of-frame rearrangements, and those results were checked against IGoR. Hypergeometric tests were used in a later analysis to score TCR-TCR, TCR-HLA and TCR-CMV co-occurrence, with a repertoire-size bias correction applied to the TCR pairs. A later analysis estimated false discovery rates by permuting HLA or CMV assignments 20 times. In a later analysis, co-occurring TCRs were grouped using DBSCAN, and TCRdist sequence similarity was added for clustering within HLA-allele-positive subsets. For co-occurrence clustering, repertoires with fewer than 30,000 or more than 120,000 public chains were excluded, along with 5 or 6 repertoires with anomalous nucleotide sharing. TCRdb took over this immuneACCESS table, retaining in-frame rearrangements with V and J assigned. Such tables are incomplete; in checked studies, under half of the missing clones stem from an unresolved V gene, and the remainder is unexplained. V and J calls and clone size are those listed in that table; D and trimming were worked out from the DNA. This sample is represented by about 92,000 clones; roughly 81% of them were singletons. The ten top clones hold around 6% of the sample.

The germline V gene gives CDR1 as MDHEN and CDR2 as SYDVKM. V is reduced by 4 bases and J by 2 bases, leaving a spacing of 15 bases between them. The CDR3 starts with the cysteine, ends with the phenylalanine, and has 15 residues. The sequence is cut down to CDR3 DNA, 45 bases in frame from base 1. Sequences were obtained from PBMCs. The chain links TRBV28 with TRBJ2-7; matching of 5 bases hints at TRBD2 as the D gene. The sequence was collected from a woman in her late teens or twenties in good health and CMV-seropositive. The CDR3 reads CASSSRGGSAYEQYF. The sequenced DNA: TGTGCCAGCAGTTCTCGAGGTGGTAGCGCCTACGAGCAGTACTTC. Joined to the reference TRBV28 and TRBJ2-7 proteins, this CDR3 gives the full variable domain: DVKVTQSSRYLVKRTGEKVFLECVQDMDHENMFWYRQDPGLGLRLIYFSYDVKMKEKGDIPEGYSVSREKKERFSLILESASTNQTSMYLCASSSRGGSAYEQYFGPGTRLTVT.